Below, 28 T cell receptor beta chains from the same sample are listed, as sequenced in a study of blood T cell repertoires in COVID-19. Sequencing used immunoSEQ multiplex PCR; TCRdb keeps in-frame clones, though not all of them. Found here are 150,000 to 200,000 clones, roughly 84% of them singletons; the top ten hold roughly 3%. The sequenced material came from peripheral blood. All receptors come from a human donor with acute or convalescent COVID-19. The donor label of this sample is uncertain.

The chain has TRBV19 and TRBJ1-4; 10 bases match TRBD1. V lost 3 bases to trimming and J lost 6 bases; unmatched junction nucleotides: 1. Germline CDR1 LNHDA, CDR2 SQIVND (reference sequence). The CDR3 has 14 residues. CDR3 coding DNA: TGTGCCAGTAGTATTGGGACAGGGGATGAAAAACTGTTTTTT. This translates into CASSIGTGDEKLFF.

The chain is built from TRBV30 and TRBJ2-3; 8 positions match TRBD2. Germline trimming cut 1 base from V and 3 bases from J; bases unmatched to any gene: 3. Germline lookup yields CDR1 GTSNPN and CDR2 SVGIG (reference sequence). The length of the CDR3 is 14 residues. Here the CDR3 reads CAWSGQRGTDTQYF. Written as DNA, the CDR3 is TGTGCCTGGAGTGGCCAGCGGGGGACAGATACGCAGTATTTT.

The chain joins TRBV21-1 to TRBJ1-5; the table calls TRBD1, which could not be checked here. TRBV21-1 is labeled a pseudogene. The CDR3 extends over 20 amino acids. In nucleotides, the CDR3 is TGTGCCAGCTTATTTACCTGTCACGGGGAAGCGGGACAGGGGGATCAGCCCCAGCATTTT. Translation gives CASLFTCHGEAGQGDQPQHF.

This sequence joins TRBV2 and TRBJ2-2; 11 bases are shared with TRBD2. The V gene's germline CDR1 is SNHLY and CDR2 FYNNEI. The CDR3 has 16 amino acids. Unmatched junction bases numbered 4, after V lost 0 bases and J lost 7 bases. CDR3 region: CASSEAGTSGRGELFF. CDR3 DNA: TGTGCCAGCAGTGAAGCCGGGACTAGCGGTCGCGGGGAGCTGTTTTTT. Together with reference TRBV2 and TRBJ2-2, the CDR3 gives the full variable domain: EPEVTQTPSHQVTQMGQEVILRCVPISNHLYFYWYRQILGQKVEFLVSFYNNEISEKSEIFDDQFSVERPDGSNFTLKIRSTKLEDSAMYFCASSEAGTSGRGELFFGEGSRLTVL.

The V and J genes are TRBV19 and TRBJ1-2; maybe TRBD1 (5 bases). V lost 8 bases and J lost 4, with 14 bases in between. The length of the CDR3 is 13 residues. Germline loops: CDR1 LNHDA, CDR2 SQIVND (reference sequence). Here the CDR3 DNA reads TGTGCCAGTGCCCCGAGGCAGGGCTATGGCTACACCTTC. It specifies CASAPRQGYGYTF.

V usage is TRBV10-2 and J usage is TRBJ1-2; maybe TRBD1 (5 bases). The V end was cut by 0 bases, the J end by 4 bases, with 6 bases between. The CDR3 length is 13 residues. Per germline, CDR1 WSHSY and CDR2 SAAADI. This CDR3 is CASSESTAYGYTF. DNA of the CDR3: TGCGCCAGCAGTGAGTCGACAGCCTATGGCTACACCTTC.

The chain employs TRBV6-1 and TRBJ1-1, with D possibly matching TRBD1 (6 bases). The germline CDR1 and CDR2 sequences are MNHNS and SASEGT. The CDR3 has 14 residues. V was pared by 1 base and J by 3 bases, with 9 bases between. The CDR3 DNA follows: TGTGCCAGCAGTGAAGGGGGGCTAGACACTGAAGCTTTCTTT. It encodes CASSEGGLDTEAFF.

This sequence joins TRBV5-1 and TRBJ2-2, with 10 bases fitting TRBD2. Germline loops: CDR1 SGHRS, CDR2 YFSETQ. This CDR3 is built from 17 residues. V shed 0 bases, J shed 6 bases, and the junction held 8 bases outside the gene matches. The CDR3 here is CASSLVLAGAWAGELFF. In DNA, the CDR3 is TGCGCCAGCAGCTTGGTCCTAGCGGGAGCCTGGGCCGGGGAGCTGTTTTTT.

V gene TRBV28 combines with J gene TRBJ2-2; TRBD1 agrees at 10 bases. V dropped 5 bases and J dropped 2; count of bases not matched to a gene: 8. Per germline, CDR1 MDHEN and CDR2 SYDVKM. The CDR3 consists of 17 residues. CDR3: CASSETGTGDNTGELFF. Here the CDR3 DNA reads TGTGCCAGCAGTGAAACCGGGACAGGGGATAACACCGGGGAGCTGTTTTTT.

V gene TRBV30 combines with J gene TRBJ1-5; D gene uncertain. This CDR3 spans 14 amino acids. Germline V CDR1 and CDR2: GTSNPN, SVGIG (reference sequence). V was trimmed by 0 bases and J by 2 bases, leaving 8 bases between them. The CDR3 sequence is CAWSVAMGNQPQHF. The CDR3 DNA follows: TGTGCCTGGAGTGTAGCCATGGGCAATCAGCCCCAGCATTTT.

This clone appeared a single time. The chain uses TRBV5-8 and TRBJ2-7, with D possibly being TRBD2 (6 bases). This CDR3 has 15 amino acids. From germline, CDR1 is SGHTS and CDR2 YDEGEE. V lost 5 bases, J lost 3 bases, and 18 bases lay in between. The CDR3 reads CASRPLLTGVYEQYF. In DNA form, the CDR3 reads TGTGCCAGCAGGCCGCTTCTGACGGGGGTCTACGAGCAGTACTTC.

V and J are TRBV7-3 and TRBJ2-7, with a tentative D call TRBD2 (6 bases). The V end was cut by 1 base, the J end by 6 bases, with 10 bases between. CDR3 size: 13 residues. Germline V CDR1 and CDR2: SGHTA, FQGTGA. The CDR3 here is CASSLRARGEQYF. CDR3 bases: TGTGCCAGCAGCTTAAGAGCGCGGGGCGAGCAGTACTTC.

CDR3 amino acids: CASSGVEGADTQYF. CDR3 DNA: TGCGCCAGCAGTGGGGTCGAGGGGGCAGATACGCAGTATTTT. This chain uses TRBV10-1 with TRBJ2-3, with D perhaps matching TRBD1 (6 bases). From germline, CDR1 is WNHNN and CDR2 SYGVQD (reference sequence). This CDR3 is built from 14 residues. The V gene lost 4 bases and the J gene lost 4 bases, with 12 bases spanning the gap.

The chain carries TRBV28 and TRBJ1-1; the match to TRBD1 covers 10 bases. V gave up 4 bases and J gave up 10 bases; unmatched junction bases: 3. The CDR3 runs to 12 residues. Per germline, CDR1 MDHEN and CDR2 SYDVKM. The CDR3, as DNA: TGTGCCAGCAGTTGGACAGGGGGATCAGCTTTCTTT. Amino acid sequence: CASSWTGGSAFF.

The chain recombines TRBV15 with TRBJ2-7; 7 positions match TRBD1. This CDR3 is 15 amino acids long. V gave up 0 bases and J gave up 5 bases; unmatched junction bases: 7. Germline V lookup: CDR1 LNHNV, CDR2 YYDKDF (reference sequence). In DNA, the CDR3 is TGTGCCACCAGCAGAGATGCTCAGGGGGTCAACGAGCAGTACTTC. It specifies CATSRDAQGVNEQYF.

The chain uses TRBV30 and TRBJ1-1, with D possibly matching TRBD1 (6 bases). CDR3 length equals 13 residues. With 2 bases removed from V and 5 bases from J, the gap between germline ends came to 12 bases. Per the germline V gene, CDR1 is GTSNPN and CDR2 is SVGIG (reference sequence). The CDR3 sequence is CAWSRQTGTEAFF. The CDR3 DNA is TGTGCCTGGAGTCGCCAAACAGGGACTGAAGCTTTCTTT.

CDR3 protein: CASSGTGGAAAYEQYF. The CDR3 region has the DNA TGCGCCAGCAGCGGTACAGGGGGCGCCGCGGCCTACGAGCAGTACTTC. This sequence joins TRBV5-1 and TRBJ2-7; TRBD1 aligns across 9 bases. Germline values: CDR1 SGHRS, CDR2 YFSETQ. The V and J ends lost 4 bases and 2 bases, in that order; junction bases with no gene match: 10. This CDR3 spans 16 amino acids.

The chain combines TRBV19 with TRBJ2-7, with 7 bases aligning to TRBD2. CDR1 and CDR2 from the germline V gene are LNHDA and SQIVND (reference sequence). This CDR3 spans 18 amino acids. V lost 2 bases, J lost 4 bases, and 17 bases stayed unmatched. In DNA form, the CDR3 reads TGTGCCAGTAGTATACGATATCCTTTAAGCGGGGATTCTTACGAGCAGTACTTC. This sequence encodes CASSIRYPLSGDSYEQYF.

V usage is TRBV3-1 (or the pseudogene TRBV3-2) and J usage is TRBJ2-7, with D maybe TRBD1 (5 bases). V shed 2 bases and J shed 5 bases, with 10 bases lying between them. There are 13 residues in the CDR3. Germline-derived CDR1 and CDR2 are LGHDT and YNNKEL (reference sequence). Written as DNA, the CDR3 is TGTGCCAGCAGCCAATGGGGCCTCGACGAGCAGTACTTC. Residues: CASSQWGLDEQYF.

This clone was found a few times. This sequence joins TRBV5-1 and TRBJ1-3; D may be TRBD1 (5 bases). The V and J ends lost 6 bases and 2 bases respectively, with 9 bases between them. Germline loops: CDR1 SGHRS, CDR2 YFSETQ. The CDR3 sequence is 13 residues long. The chain's CDR3 is CASNPGTGNTIYF. The CDR3 coding sequence is TGCGCCAGCAACCCAGGGACTGGAAACACCATATATTTT.

The chain joins TRBV2 to TRBJ1-4, with D possibly matching TRBD1 (5 bases). Germline V gene lookup returns CDR1 SNHLY and CDR2 FYNNEI. V lost 7 bases and J 8 bases, leaving 17 bases between the germline ends. There are 14 residues in the CDR3. CDR3 DNA: TGTGCCAGCACCGGGACTTTCGGGGGGGAAAAACTGTTTTTT. The encoded protein is CASTGTFGGEKLFF.

The chain joins TRBV7-3 to TRBJ2-1; 7 nucleotides align to TRBD2. The V and J ends lost 5 bases and 4 bases, in that order; junction bases with no gene match: 5. CDR3 length: 14 residues. From germline, CDR1 is SGHTA and CDR2 FQGTGA. The CDR3 loop is CASSPTGGYNEQFF. The CDR3, as DNA: TGTGCCAGCAGCCCTACGGGAGGTTACAATGAGCAGTTCTTC.

The chain carries TRBV5-1 and TRBJ1-2; weak D call: TRBD1 (6 bases). The CDR3 is 14 amino acids. Germline V gives CDR1 SGHRS, CDR2 YFSETQ. Deletions cut 4 bases from V and 5 bases from J, with 15 bases between. CDR3 DNA: TGCGCCAGCAGCCCAGGAGACAGGTCTTATGGCTACACCTTC. It specifies CASSPGDRSYGYTF.

This chain connects TRBV7-3 to TRBJ2-1, with D possibly matching TRBD2 (5 bases). Trimming removed 6 bases from V and 0 bases from J, with 9 bases in between. The CDR3 contains 14 residues. The germline gives CDR1 SGHTA, CDR2 FQGTGA. The CDR3 DNA reads TGTGCCAGCAGTTTGGGGAGCTCCTACAATGAGCAGTTCTTC. Amino acid sequence: CASSLGSSYNEQFF.

The chain carries TRBV13 and TRBJ2-3; D might be TRBD2 (5 bases). This CDR3 is built from 15 residues. CDR1 is PRHDT and CDR2 is FYEKMQ in the germline V gene (reference sequence). Trimming removed 6 bases at V and 6 bases at J, with 19 bases between. The CDR3 DNA reads TGTGCCAGCAGTCGGAGCGGCACCGCGAGGGATACGCAGTATTTT. It specifies CASSRSGTARDTQYF.

The chain combines TRBV27 with TRBJ1-1; TRBD1 is a possible D gene (5 bases). Between the trimmed V and J ends, which lost 6 bases and 4 bases, there was a span of 21 bases. The germline gives CDR1 MNHEY, CDR2 SMNVEV (reference sequence). This CDR3 is 16 amino acids long. Written as DNA, the CDR3 is TGTGCCAGCAGCCCTATATCCGCTGCAGGGATCACTGAAGCTTTCTTT. Encoded protein: CASSPISAAGITEAFF.

V gene TRBV28 combines with J gene TRBJ2-1, with D perhaps matching TRBD2 (6 bases). The CDR3 is made up of 18 amino acids. The germline V gene encodes CDR1 MDHEN and CDR2 SYDVKM. The V end was cut by 8 bases, the J end by 4 bases, with 27 bases between. The CDR3 bases are TGTGCCAGCGGCGGGATCCTTACTTTCGAGCGGGCTTACAATGAGCAGTTCTTC. Its translation is CASGGILTFERAYNEQFF.

The chain carries TRBV21-1 and TRBJ2-3; the table gives TRBD2 as D, unverified against the DNA. TRBV21-1 corresponds to a pseudogene. This CDR3 has 17 amino acids. CDR3 DNA sequence: TGTGCCAGCAGCAAAGCTGAACTCCTCGCTAGCACAGATACGCAGTATTTT. Its protein is CASSKAELLASTDTQYF.